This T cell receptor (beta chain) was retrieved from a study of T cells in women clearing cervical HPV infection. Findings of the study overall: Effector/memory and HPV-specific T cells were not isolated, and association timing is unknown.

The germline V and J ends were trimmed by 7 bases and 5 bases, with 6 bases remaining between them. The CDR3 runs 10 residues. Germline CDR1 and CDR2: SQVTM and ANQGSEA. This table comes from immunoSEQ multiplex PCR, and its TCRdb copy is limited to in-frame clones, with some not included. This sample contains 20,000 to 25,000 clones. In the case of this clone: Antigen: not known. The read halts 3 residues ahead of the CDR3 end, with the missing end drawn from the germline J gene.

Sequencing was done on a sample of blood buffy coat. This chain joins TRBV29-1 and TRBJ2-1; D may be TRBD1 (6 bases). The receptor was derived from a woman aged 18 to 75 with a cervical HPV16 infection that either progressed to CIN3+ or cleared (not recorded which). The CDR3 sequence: CSGGHNEQFF. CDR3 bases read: TGCAGCGGGGGGCACAATGAG.